The 17 T cell receptor beta chains below all came from one sample that was sequenced in a study of read filtering for tumor transcriptome and immune sequencing (dated by TCRdb to 2020 to 2021). The sequencer was an Illumina HiSeq 4000. The Immunoverse kit was used to build TCR libraries from approximately 410 ng RNA, with molecular barcoded adaptors covering alpha/delta and beta/gamma chains. In-frame beta chains were kept once TCRdb had trimmed the public reads at Q25 with fastp and called clones with MiXCR. Every entry covers one CDR3 protein and lists the most common genes and DNA from its rows. For this sample the table gives 62,000 or so distinct CDR3 sequences, of which more than 11% were detected only once. The ten biggest clones cover approximately 47% of the sample. What was sequenced was a population of CD138-negative cells sorted from bone marrow. In the paper's terms, the cell subset or site label means: bone marrow mononuclear cells depleted of CD138+ plasma/myeloma cells by negative magnetic selection. These receptors all come from a donor over 35 with multiple myeloma.

This clonotype was recorded many times. The V and J genes are TRBV12-3 or TRBV12-4 and TRBJ2-5; D call uncertain. Trimming took 6 bases from V and 2 from J, leaving 13 bases between them. The CDR3 totals 14 residues. In DNA, the CDR3 is TGTGCCAGCAGAGATAATACGCGGCAAGAGACCCAGTACTTC. It yields the protein CASRDNTRQETQYF.

In this sample, this clonotype turned up many times. The chain joins TRBV20-1 to TRBJ2-3, with TRBD2 matching 12 bases. V lost 3 bases and J lost 4; bases outside the gene matches: 17. This CDR3 region has 19 residues. The germline gives CDR1 DFQATT, CDR2 SNEGSKA (reference sequence). CDR3 loop: CSASTTSGRPPLVADTQYF. In nucleotides, the CDR3 is TGCAGTGCTAGCACCACTAGCGGGAGGCCCCCACTCGTTGCAGATACGCAGTATTTT.

This clonotype has ten or more counts. The chain recombines TRBV12-3 or TRBV12-4 with TRBJ2-7; 8 bases match TRBD1. The CDR3 is made up of 13 amino acids. V lost 5 bases to trimming and J lost 5 bases; unmatched junction nucleotides: 5. CDR3 amino acids: CASSLGQGNEQYF. The CDR3 DNA is TGTGCCAGCAGTCTTGGACAGGGAAACGAGCAGTACTTC.

This clonotype was seen many times. V gene TRBV28 combines with J gene TRBJ2-6; possibly TRBD1 for D (6 bases). The CDR3 extends over 17 amino acids. Trimming stripped 7 bases from V and 1 base from J, with 17 bases between. Germline lookup yields CDR1 MDHEN and CDR2 SYDVKM. CDR3 amino acids: CASIPQGIISGANVLTF. CDR3 sequence (DNA): TGTGCCAGCATCCCGCAGGGGATCATATCTGGGGCCAACGTCCTGACTTTC. Full variable domain (outside the CDR3, taken from reference TRBV28 and TRBJ2-6): DVKVTQSSRYLVKRTGEKVFLECVQDMDHENMFWYRQDPGLGLRLIYFSYDVKMKEKGDIPEGYSVSREKKERFSLILESASTNQTSMYLCASIPQGIISGANVLTFGAGSRLTVL.

This clonotype was recorded many times. This rearrangement joins TRBV21-1 to TRBJ2-3; the D segment call TRBD1 is taken from the table without a DNA check. TRBV21-1 is described as a pseudogene. The CDR3 has 19 amino acids. The CDR3 reads CASSKTPDSPVTSTDTQYF. The DNA for the CDR3 is TGTGCCAGCAGCAAGACCCCCGACAGCCCCGTTACTAGCACAGATACGCAGTATTTT.

V usage is TRBV5-1 and J usage is TRBJ2-3, with 12 bases identical to TRBD1. The germline V gene encodes CDR1 SGHRS and CDR2 YFSETQ. The CDR3 has 15 amino acids. Unmatched junction bases numbered 4, after V lost 5 bases and J lost 3 bases. CDR3 protein: CASRRGQGATDTQYF. The CDR3, as DNA: TGCGCCAGCAGAAGGGGACAGGGGGCAACAGATACGCAGTATTTT.

This clonotype was recorded many times. The genes are TRBV12-3 or TRBV12-4 and TRBJ2-3; 12 nucleotides align to TRBD2. The CDR3 has 17 amino acids. The trim removed 6 bases at V and 2 bases at J, leaving 9 bases unmatched. For the CDR3, the DNA is TGTGCCAGCAGGGACTGGGGACTAGCGGGCGTCACAGATACGCAGTATTTT. Amino acid sequence: CASRDWGLAGVTDTQYF.

This clonotype was observed many times. The chain combines TRBV11-2 with TRBJ2-7, with 10 bases fitting TRBD2. Germline CDR1 is SGHAT and CDR2 is FQNNGV. The trim removed 0 bases at V and 4 bases at J, leaving 9 bases unmatched. There are 17 residues in the CDR3. CDR3: CASSLDLASGRLYEQYF. The CDR3 nucleotides read TGTGCCAGCAGCTTAGATCTCGCTAGCGGGAGATTATACGAGCAGTACTTC.

This clonotype was detected many times. V is TRBV20-1 and J is TRBJ2-2; 8 bases fit TRBD2. CDR1 is DFQATT, CDR2 SNEGSKA, per germline (reference sequence). The CDR3 covers 18 residues. V lost 6 bases and J lost 0; bases outside the gene matches: 15. As DNA, the CDR3 is TGCAGTGCCACTCGAGCGGCGGGGGGCGCATCGAACACCGGGGAGCTGTTTTTT. It encodes CSATRAAGGASNTGELFF.

This clonotype was seen a few times. This chain uses TRBV10-3 with TRBJ2-5; D may match TRBD1 or TRBD2 (5 bases each). In germline, CDR1 is ENHRY, CDR2 SYGVKD. The CDR3 covers 15 residues. V was trimmed by 6 bases and J by 8 bases, leaving 22 bases between them. CDR3 in amino acids: CAIRDRDPWQDTQYF. The CDR3 DNA follows: TGTGCCATCAGGGACCGGGACCCCTGGCAGGACACCCAGTACTTC.

This clonotype has a count of ten or more. This chain joins TRBV29-1 and TRBJ1-4; D call uncertain. Per germline, CDR1 SQVTM and CDR2 ANQGSEA. The V and J ends lost 2 bases and 0 bases respectively, with 4 bases between them. CDR3 length: 13 residues. CDR3 bases: TGCAGCGTTGAATTGGCAACTAATGAAAAACTGTTTTTT. Its protein product is CSVELATNEKLFF.

This clonotype was found many times. The chain recombines TRBV29-1 with TRBJ2-3; a weak D match, TRBD1 (6 bases). This CDR3 has 13 residues. The ends were cut back, 4 bases at V and 2 bases at J, with 10 bases in the middle. In germline, CDR1 is SQVTM, CDR2 ANQGSEA. The DNA for the CDR3 is TGCAGCGTTGGGCGGACAGACACAGATACGCAGTATTTT. This gives the protein CSVGRTDTDTQYF.

In its sample, this clonotype was seen many times. The chain combines TRBV5-1 with TRBJ2-1; the match to TRBD2 covers 16 bases. The germline V gene encodes CDR1 SGHRS and CDR2 YFSETQ. This CDR3 comprises 20 residues. The trim removed 4 bases at V and 6 bases at J, leaving 16 bases unmatched. This CDR3 is CASSPGKGLAGGPWSNEQFF. CDR3 DNA sequence: TGCGCCAGCAGCCCCGGAAAGGGACTAGCGGGAGGGCCTTGGAGCAATGAGCAGTTCTTC.

The genes are TRBV12-3 or TRBV12-4 and TRBJ2-3, with a tentative D call TRBD1 (5 bases). The CDR3 spans 18 residues. Trimming took off 6 bases at V and 3 bases at J, with 25 bases between the two ends. CDR3 region: CASSRFDSFFIWTDTQYF. The DNA of the CDR3 is TGTGCCAGCAGCCGCTTCGACAGCTTCTTTATTTGGACAGATACGCAGTATTTT.

With respect to this clonotype: Being one base from a much bigger clone, this may be a read error. The rearrangement uses TRBV9 and TRBJ2-4; D gene uncertain. The CDR3 contains 13 residues. Germline values: CDR1 SGDLS, CDR2 YYNGEE. Trimming took off 4 bases at V and 2 bases at J, with 7 bases between the two ends. CDR3 loop: CASSIRPKNIQYF. The CDR3 DNA reads TGTGCCAGCAGCATTCGGCCCAAAAACATTCAGTACTTC. The variable domain in full, with the rest retrieved from reference TRBV9 and TRBJ2-4, is DSGVTQTPKHLITATGQRVTLRCSPRSGDLSVYWYQQSLDQGLQFLIQYYNGEERAKGNILERFSAQQFPDLHSELNLSSLELGDSALYFCASSIRPKNIQYFGAGTRLSVL.

Points on this clonotype: The junction shows a germline mismatch at one end, possibly a read error. The chain employs TRBV5-1 and TRBJ1-2, with 7 bases lining up with TRBD1. The germline V gene encodes CDR1 SGHRS and CDR2 YFSETQ. The CDR3 is 14 amino acids. The DNA of the CDR3 is TGCGCCAGCAGCTTCGAGGGCAGGGGGAATGGCTTCACCTTC. Protein sequence: CASSFEGRGNGFTF.

V is TRBV12-3 or TRBV12-4 and J is TRBJ1-1; D unclear. V lost 1 base and J lost 4, with 13 bases in between. The CDR3 has 15 residues. The CDR3 reads CASSLGTGRGTEAFF. The CDR3 bases are TGTGCCAGCAGTTTAGGTACCGGCCGGGGCACTGAAGCTTTCTTT.